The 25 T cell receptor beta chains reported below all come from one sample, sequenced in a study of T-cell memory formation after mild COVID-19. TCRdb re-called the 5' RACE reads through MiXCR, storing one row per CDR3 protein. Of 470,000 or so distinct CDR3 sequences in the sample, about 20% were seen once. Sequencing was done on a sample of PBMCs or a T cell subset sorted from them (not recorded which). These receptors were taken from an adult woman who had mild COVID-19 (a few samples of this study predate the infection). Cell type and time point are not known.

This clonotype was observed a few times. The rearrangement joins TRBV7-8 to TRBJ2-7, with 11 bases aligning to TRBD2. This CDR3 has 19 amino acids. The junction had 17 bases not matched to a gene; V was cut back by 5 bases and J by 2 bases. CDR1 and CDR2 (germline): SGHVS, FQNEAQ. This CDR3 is CASSPRKPGLAEKTYEQYF. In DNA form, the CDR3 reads TGTGCCAGCAGCCCTAGGAAACCGGGACTAGCGGAGAAAACCTACGAGCAGTACTTC.

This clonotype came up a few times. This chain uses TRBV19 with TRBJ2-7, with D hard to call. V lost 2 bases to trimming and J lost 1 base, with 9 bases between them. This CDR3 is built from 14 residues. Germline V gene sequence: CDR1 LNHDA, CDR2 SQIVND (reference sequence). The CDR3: CASSISSRSYEQYF. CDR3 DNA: TGTGCCAGTAGTATAAGCTCAAGATCCTACGAGCAGTACTTC.

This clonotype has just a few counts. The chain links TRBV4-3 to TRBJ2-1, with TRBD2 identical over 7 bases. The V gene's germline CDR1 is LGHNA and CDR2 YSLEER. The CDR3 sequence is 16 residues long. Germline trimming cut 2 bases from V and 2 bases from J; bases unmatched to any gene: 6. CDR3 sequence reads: CASSQRASGPYNEQFF. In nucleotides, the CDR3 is TGCGCCAGCAGCCAACGCGCTAGCGGCCCCTACAATGAGCAGTTCTTC.

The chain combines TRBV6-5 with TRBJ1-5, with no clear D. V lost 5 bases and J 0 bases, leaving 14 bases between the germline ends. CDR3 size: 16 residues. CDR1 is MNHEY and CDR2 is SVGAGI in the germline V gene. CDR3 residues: CASSPFQQYSNQPQHF. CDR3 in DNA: TGTGCCAGCAGTCCATTTCAGCAGTATAGCAATCAGCCCCAGCATTTT.

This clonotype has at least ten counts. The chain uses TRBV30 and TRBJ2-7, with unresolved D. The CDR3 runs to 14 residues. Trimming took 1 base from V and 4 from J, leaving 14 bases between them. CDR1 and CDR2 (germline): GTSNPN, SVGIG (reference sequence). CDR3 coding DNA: TGTGCCTGGAGTGCACAACGCAAATGGTACGAGCAGTACTTC. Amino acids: CAWSAQRKWYEQYF. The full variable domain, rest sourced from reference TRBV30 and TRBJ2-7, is SQTIHQWPATLVQPVGSPLSLECTVEGTSNPNLYWYRQAAGRGLQLLFYSVGIGQISSEVPQNLSASRPQDRQFILSSKKLLLSDSGFYLCAWSAQRKWYEQYFGPGTRLTVT.

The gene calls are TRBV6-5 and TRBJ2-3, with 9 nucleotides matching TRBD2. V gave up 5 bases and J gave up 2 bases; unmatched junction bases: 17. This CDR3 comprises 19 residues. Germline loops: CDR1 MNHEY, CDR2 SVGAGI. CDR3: CASSPRQPGLAIDTDTQYF. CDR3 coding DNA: TGTGCCAGCAGTCCCCGGCAACCGGGACTAGCAATTGACACAGATACGCAGTATTTT.

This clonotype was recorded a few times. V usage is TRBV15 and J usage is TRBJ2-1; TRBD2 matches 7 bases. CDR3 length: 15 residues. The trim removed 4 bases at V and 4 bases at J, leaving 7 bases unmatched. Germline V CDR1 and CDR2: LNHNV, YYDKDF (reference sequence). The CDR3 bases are TGTGCCACCAGCATAGGCGGGAGAGGGTACAATGAGCAGTTCTTC. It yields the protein CATSIGGRGYNEQFF.

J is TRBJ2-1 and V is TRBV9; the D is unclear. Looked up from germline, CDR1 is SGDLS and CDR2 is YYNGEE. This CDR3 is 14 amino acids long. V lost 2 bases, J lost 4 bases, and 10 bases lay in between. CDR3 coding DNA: TGTGCCAGCAGCGTCAATGCAGGATACAATGAGCAGTTCTTC. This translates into CASSVNAGYNEQFF.

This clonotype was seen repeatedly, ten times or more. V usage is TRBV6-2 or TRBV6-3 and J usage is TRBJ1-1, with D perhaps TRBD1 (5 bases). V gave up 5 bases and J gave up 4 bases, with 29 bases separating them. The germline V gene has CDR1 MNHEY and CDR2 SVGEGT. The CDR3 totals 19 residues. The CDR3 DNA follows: TGTGCCAGCAGTACATATCGGGACTCGCATCTAGGCCCGTGCACTGAAGCTTTCTTT. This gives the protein CASSTYRDSHLGPCTEAFF.

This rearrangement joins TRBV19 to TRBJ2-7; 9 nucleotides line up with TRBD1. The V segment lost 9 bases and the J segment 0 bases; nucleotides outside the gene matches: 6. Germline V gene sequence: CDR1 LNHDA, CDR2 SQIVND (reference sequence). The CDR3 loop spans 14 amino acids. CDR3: CARGQGNSSYEQYF. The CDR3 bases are TGTGCCAGAGGACAGGGGAATAGCTCCTACGAGCAGTACTTC.

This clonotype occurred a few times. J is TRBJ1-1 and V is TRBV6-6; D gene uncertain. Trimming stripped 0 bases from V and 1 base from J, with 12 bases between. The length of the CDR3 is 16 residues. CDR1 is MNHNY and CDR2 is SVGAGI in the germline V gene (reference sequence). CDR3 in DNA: TGTGCCAGCAGTTACTCGCTGGCGGAGCCGAACACTGAAGCTTTCTTT. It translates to CASSYSLAEPNTEAFF.

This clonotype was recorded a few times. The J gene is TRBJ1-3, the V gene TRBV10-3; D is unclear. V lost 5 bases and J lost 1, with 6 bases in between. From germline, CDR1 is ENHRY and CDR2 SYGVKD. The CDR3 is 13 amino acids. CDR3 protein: CAISRDSGNTIYF. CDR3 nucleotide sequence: TGTGCCATCAGTAGGGATTCTGGAAACACCATATATTTT.

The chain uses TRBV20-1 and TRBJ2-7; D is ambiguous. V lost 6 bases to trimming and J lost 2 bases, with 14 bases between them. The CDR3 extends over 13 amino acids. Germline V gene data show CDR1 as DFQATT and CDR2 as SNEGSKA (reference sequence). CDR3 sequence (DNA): TGCAGTGCCGCGGTGGGCGCCACCTACGAGCAGTACTTC. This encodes CSAAVGATYEQYF.

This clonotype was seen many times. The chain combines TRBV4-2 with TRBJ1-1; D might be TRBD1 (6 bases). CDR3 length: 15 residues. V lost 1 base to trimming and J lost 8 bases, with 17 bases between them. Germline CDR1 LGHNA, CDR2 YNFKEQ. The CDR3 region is CASSQGISDSQEAFF. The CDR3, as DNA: TGTGCCAGCAGCCAAGGGATATCGGACAGCCAAGAAGCTTTCTTT.

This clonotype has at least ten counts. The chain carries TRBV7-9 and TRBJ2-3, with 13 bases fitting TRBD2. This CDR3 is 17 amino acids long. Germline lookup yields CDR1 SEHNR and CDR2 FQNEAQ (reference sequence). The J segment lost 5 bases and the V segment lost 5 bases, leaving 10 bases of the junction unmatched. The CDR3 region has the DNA TGTGCCAGCAGCCTACGGACTAGCGGGGGATCGGGAGATACGCAGTATTTT. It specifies CASSLRTSGGSGDTQYF.

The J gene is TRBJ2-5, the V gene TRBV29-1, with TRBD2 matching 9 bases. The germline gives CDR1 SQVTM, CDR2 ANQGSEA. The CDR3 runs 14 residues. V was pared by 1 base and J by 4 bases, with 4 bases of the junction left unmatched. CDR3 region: CSVEVAGGGETQYF. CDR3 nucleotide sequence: TGCAGCGTTGAAGTCGCGGGAGGGGGAGAGACCCAGTACTTC.

In nucleotides, the CDR3 is TGTGCCAGCAGTAATAGCGGAGGGAACAATGAGCAGTTCTTC. Amino acids: CASSNSGGNNEQFF. This chain connects TRBV25-1 to TRBJ2-1; TRBD2 is a possible D gene (6 bases). CDR1 MGHDK and CDR2 SYGVNS come from the germline V gene. The CDR3 is 14 residues long. V was shortened by 5 bases and J by 5 bases, with 13 bases between the two germline ends.

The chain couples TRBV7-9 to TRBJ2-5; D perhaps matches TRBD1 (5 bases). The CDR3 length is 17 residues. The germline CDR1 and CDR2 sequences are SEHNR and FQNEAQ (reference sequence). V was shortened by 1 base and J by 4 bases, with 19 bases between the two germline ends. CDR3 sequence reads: CASSLVPSRVLVETQYF. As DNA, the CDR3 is TGTGCCAGCAGCTTAGTCCCCAGCAGGGTCTTGGTAGAGACCCAGTACTTC.

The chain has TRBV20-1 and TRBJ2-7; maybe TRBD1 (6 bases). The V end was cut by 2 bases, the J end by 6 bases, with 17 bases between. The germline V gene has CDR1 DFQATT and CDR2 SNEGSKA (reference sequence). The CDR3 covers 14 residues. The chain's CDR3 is CSARMAQGSSEQYF. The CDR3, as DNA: TGCAGTGCTAGAATGGCACAGGGATCCAGCGAGCAGTACTTC.

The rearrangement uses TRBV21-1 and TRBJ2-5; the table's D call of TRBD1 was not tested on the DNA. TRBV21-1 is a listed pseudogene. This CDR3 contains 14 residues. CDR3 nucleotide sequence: TGTGCCAGCAGCACACGAGACAGGGAAGAGACCCAGTACTTC. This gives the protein CASSTRDREETQYF.

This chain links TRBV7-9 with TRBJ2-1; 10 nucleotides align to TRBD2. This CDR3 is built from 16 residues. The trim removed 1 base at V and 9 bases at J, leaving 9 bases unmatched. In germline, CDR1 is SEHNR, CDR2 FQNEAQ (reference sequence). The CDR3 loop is CASSLVEAGGPGEQFF. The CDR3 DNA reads TGTGCCAGCAGCTTAGTGGAAGCGGGGGGGCCGGGTGAGCAGTTCTTC.

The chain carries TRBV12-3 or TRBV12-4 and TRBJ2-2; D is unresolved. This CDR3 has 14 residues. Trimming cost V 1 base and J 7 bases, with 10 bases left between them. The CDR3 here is CASSLGPQVGELFF. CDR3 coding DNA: TGTGCCAGCAGTTTAGGACCTCAGGTCGGGGAGCTGTTTTTT.

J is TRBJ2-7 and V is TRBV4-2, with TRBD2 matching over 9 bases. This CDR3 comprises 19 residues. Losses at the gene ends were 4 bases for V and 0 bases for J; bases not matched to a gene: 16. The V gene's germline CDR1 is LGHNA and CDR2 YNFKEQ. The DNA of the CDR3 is TGTGCCAGCAGCCCTTTCCCGGAGACTAGCGGATTGAGCTCCTACGAGCAGTACTTC. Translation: CASSPFPETSGLSSYEQYF.

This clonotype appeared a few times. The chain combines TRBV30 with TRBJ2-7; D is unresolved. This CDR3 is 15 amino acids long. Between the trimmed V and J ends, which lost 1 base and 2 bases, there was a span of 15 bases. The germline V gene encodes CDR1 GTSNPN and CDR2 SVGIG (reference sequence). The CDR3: CAWSEFSGDTYEQYF. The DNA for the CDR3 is TGTGCCTGGAGTGAGTTCAGTGGCGACACCTACGAGCAGTACTTC.

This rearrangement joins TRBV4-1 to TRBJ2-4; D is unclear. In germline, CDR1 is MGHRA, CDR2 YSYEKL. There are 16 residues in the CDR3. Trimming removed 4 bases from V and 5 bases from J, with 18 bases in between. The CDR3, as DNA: TGCGCCAGCAGCCCAACTTGGCCGCAGGAAGAAAACATTCAGTACTTC. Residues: CASSPTWPQEENIQYF.